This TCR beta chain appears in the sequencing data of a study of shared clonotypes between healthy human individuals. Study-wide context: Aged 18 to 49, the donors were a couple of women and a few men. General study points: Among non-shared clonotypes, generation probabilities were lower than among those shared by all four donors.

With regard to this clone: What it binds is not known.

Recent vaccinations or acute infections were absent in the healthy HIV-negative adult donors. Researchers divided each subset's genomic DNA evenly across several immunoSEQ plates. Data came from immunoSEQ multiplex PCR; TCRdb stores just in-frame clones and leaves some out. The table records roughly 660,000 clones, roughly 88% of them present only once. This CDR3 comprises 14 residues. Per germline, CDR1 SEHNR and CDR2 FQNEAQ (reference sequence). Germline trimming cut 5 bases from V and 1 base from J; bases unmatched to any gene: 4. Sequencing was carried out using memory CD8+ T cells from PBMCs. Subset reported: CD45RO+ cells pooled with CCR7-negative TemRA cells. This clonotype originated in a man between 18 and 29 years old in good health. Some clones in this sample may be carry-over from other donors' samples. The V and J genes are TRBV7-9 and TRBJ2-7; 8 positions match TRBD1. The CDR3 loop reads CASSQGTGSYEQYF. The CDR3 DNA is TGTGCCAGCAGCCAAGGGACAGGTTCCTACGAGCAGTACTTC.